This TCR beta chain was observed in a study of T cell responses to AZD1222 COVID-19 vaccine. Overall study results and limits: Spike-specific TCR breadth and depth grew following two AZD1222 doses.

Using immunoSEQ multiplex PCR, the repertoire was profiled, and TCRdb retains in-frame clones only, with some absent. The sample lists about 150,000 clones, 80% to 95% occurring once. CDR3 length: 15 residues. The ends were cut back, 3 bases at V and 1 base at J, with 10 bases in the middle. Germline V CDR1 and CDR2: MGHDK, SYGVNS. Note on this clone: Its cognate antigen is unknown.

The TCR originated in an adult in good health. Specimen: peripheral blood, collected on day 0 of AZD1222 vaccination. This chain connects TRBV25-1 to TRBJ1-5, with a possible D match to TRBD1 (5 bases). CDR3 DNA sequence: TGTGCCAGCAGTGAGGCAGGGAACAGCAATCAGCCCCAGCATTTT. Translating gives CASSEAGNSNQPQHF.